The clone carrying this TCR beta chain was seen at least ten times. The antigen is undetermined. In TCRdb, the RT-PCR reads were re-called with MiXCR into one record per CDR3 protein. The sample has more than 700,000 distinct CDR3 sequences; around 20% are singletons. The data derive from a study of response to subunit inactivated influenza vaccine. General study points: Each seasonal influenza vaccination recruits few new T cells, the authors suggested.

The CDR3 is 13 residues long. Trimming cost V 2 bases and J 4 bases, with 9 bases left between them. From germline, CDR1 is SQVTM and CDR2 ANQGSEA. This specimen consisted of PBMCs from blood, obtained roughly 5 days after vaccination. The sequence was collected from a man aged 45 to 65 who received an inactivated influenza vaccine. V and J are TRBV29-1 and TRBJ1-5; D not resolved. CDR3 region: CSVELRPNQPQHF. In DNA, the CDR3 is TGCAGCGTTGAATTGAGACCAAATCAGCCCCAGCATTTT.